A single sample gave rise to the 8 T cell receptor beta chains below, sequenced in a study of cytomegalovirus exposure and HLA in healthy donors. The primer mix had 60 Vbeta and 13 Jbeta primers. Sequencing was performed with immunoSEQ multiplex PCR; in TCRdb, only in-frame clones are kept and a portion is missing. The sample lists 85,000 to 120,000 clones; approximately 80% were seen once. Specimen: PBMCs. These receptors originate from a male donor in good health and CMV-seropositive.

The rearrangement uses TRBV19 and TRBJ2-2; D may be TRBD1 (6 bases). The CDR3 runs to 16 residues. Germline V gene lookup returns CDR1 LNHDA and CDR2 SQIVND (reference sequence). V lost 5 bases and J lost 0, with 13 bases in between. DNA for the CDR3: TGTGCCAGTAGTTCACCAGGGGCCTCGAACACCGGGGAGCTGTTTTTT. Amino acid sequence: CASSSPGASNTGELFF.

The chain uses TRBV5-5 and TRBJ1-2, with D uncertain. V lost 3 bases, J lost 8 bases, and 11 bases lay in between. CDR1 and CDR2 (germline): SGHKS, YYEKEE (reference sequence). The CDR3 runs 12 residues. The CDR3 DNA reads as TGTGCCAGCAGCTCCCTAGATCAGGGCTACACCTTC. It translates to CASSSLDQGYTF. The variable domain in full, with the rest retrieved from reference TRBV5-5 and TRBJ1-2, is DAGVTQSPTHLIKTRGQQVTLRCSPISGHKSVSWYQQVLGQGPQFIFQYYEKEERGRGNFPDRFSARQFPNYSSELNVNALLLGDSALYLCASSSLDQGYTFGSGTRLTVV.

The V call is TRBV7-3, the J call TRBJ2-5; maybe TRBD2 (5 bases). The CDR3 covers 13 residues. V was cut by 3 bases and J by 5 bases, with 10 bases left in between. Germline V gene data show CDR1 as SGHTA and CDR2 as FQGTGA. The CDR3 spells CASSLRARETQYF. The CDR3 nucleotides read TGTGCCAGCAGCTTGAGGGCAAGGGAGACCCAGTACTTC.

The chain is built from TRBV15 and TRBJ2-5; 12 nucleotides line up with TRBD2. The CDR3 is 16 residues long. With V trimmed by 5 bases and J by 2 bases, 6 bases remained unmatched. Germline V gene sequence: CDR1 LNHNV, CDR2 YYDKDF (reference sequence). The CDR3 nucleotides are TGTGCCACCAGCGACGGACTAGCGGGATTTCAAGAGACCCAGTACTTC. It encodes CATSDGLAGFQETQYF.

The chain links TRBV6-5 to TRBJ1-1; D not certain. Trimming left V 6 bases short and J 2 bases short, with 13 bases between. Germline V gene lookup returns CDR1 MNHEY and CDR2 SVGAGI. This CDR3 region has 14 residues. In DNA form, the CDR3 reads TGTGCCAGCAGGGAGGAGACGGCTAACACTGAAGCTTTCTTT. Its protein product is CASREETANTEAFF.

The rearrangement links TRBV10-3 to TRBJ2-1; no reliable D call. CDR3 length: 14 amino acids. Germline CDR1 and CDR2: ENHRY and SYGVKD. V was trimmed by 2 bases and J by 0 bases, leaving 5 bases between them. DNA for the CDR3: TGTGCCATCAGTGAGGCGGACTCCTACAATGAGCAGTTCTTC. Translating it yields CAISEADSYNEQFF.

This chain connects TRBV11-2 to TRBJ2-7; weak D call: TRBD1 (5 bases). Germline V gene lookup returns CDR1 SGHAT and CDR2 FQNNGV. Trimming stripped 10 bases from V and 5 bases from J, with 18 bases between. This CDR3 is built from 13 residues. The CDR3 DNA is TGTGCCAACAGTAGGGGCAGGGCAAACGAGCAGTACTTC. Amino acid sequence: CANSRGRANEQYF.

The chain employs TRBV9 and TRBJ1-1; TRBD1 agrees at 7 bases. Trimming cost V 4 bases and J 4 bases; bases outside gene matches: 7. The CDR3 spans 14 residues. Germline assignment: CDR1 SGDLS and CDR2 YYNGEE. CDR3 sequence reads: CASSQTGDPTEAFF. CDR3 nucleotides: TGTGCCAGCAGCCAAACAGGGGACCCCACTGAAGCTTTCTTT.